A selection of T cell receptor beta chains follows, all from one sample in a study of molecular identifiers for immune sequencing clone quantification. TCRdb processed the PCR reads anew with MiXCR; each CDR3 protein has one entry. The profile shows about 32,000 distinct CDR3 sequences, over 15% of them singletons. The sequencing input was naive CD8+ T cells from blood, with Jurkat cell RNA spiked in. All receptors come from a human donor in good health. Some libraries in this study had Jurkat cell RNA spiked in. Each CDR3 is given with its conserved first and last residue. A D gene is named only where the DNA matches it firmly. Rows may omit the clone size; those that give it use once, few, many or a size class.

clone_size j_call d_call v_call cdr3_aa cdr3_nt
many TRBJ2-7 TRBD2 TRBV20-1 CSARSGSSYEQYF TGCAGTGCTAGAAGCGGGAGCTCCTACGAGCAGTACTTC
medium-sized TRBJ2-1 TRBD2 TRBV4-1 CASSLLAGDNEQFF TGCGCCAGCAGCCTGCTAGCGGGGGACAATGAGCAGTTCTTC
many TRBJ1-1 NA TRBV27 CASSPIMVQGSRGTEAFF TGTGCCAGCAGTCCCATTATGGTCCAGGGCTCGCGGGGCACTGAAGCTTTCTTT
many TRBJ2-3 TRBD2 TRBV6-2/TRBV6-3 CASSYSVAGGRTDTQYF TGTGCCAGCAGTTACTCGGTAGCGGGGGGGCGCACAGATACGCAGTATTTT
many TRBJ2-7 NA TRBV30 CAWSRDYEQYF TGTGCCTGGAGTCGGGACTACGAGCAGTACTTC
many TRBJ2-7 NA TRBV29-1 CSAEYSYEQYF TGCAGCGCGGAGTACTCCTACGAGCAGTACTTC
many TRBJ2-5 NA TRBV14 CASSPTQETQYF TGTGCCAGCAGCCCGACTCAAGAGACCCAGTACTTC
many TRBJ2-2 NA TRBV13 CASSSSIQRYTGELFF TGTGCCAGCAGCTCCAGTATTCAGAGGTACACCGGGGAGCTGTTTTTT
many TRBJ1-4 NA TRBV20-1 CSASETGFPNEKLFF TGCAGTGCTAGCGAAACAGGGTTCCCAAATGAAAAACTGTTTTTT
many TRBJ2-2 TRBD2 TRBV28 CASSPRTSFNGELFF TGTGCCAGCAGTCCCCGGACTAGCTTTAACGGGGAGCTGTTTTTT
many TRBJ2-3 NA TRBV5-6 CASSSRTRVATDTQYF TGTGCCAGCAGCTCCCGTACTAGGGTCGCCACAGATACGCAGTATTTT
many TRBJ2-7 TRBD2 TRBV29-1 CSVETSGRVYEQYF TGCAGCGTTGAGACTAGCGGGAGAGTCTACGAGCAGTACTTC
many TRBJ2-2 NA TRBV7-6 CASSSHDKNTGELFF TGTGCCAGCAGCTCCCACGATAAAAACACCGGGGAGCTGTTTTTT
NA TRBJ1-5 NA TRBV27 CASLKLGGSEPQHF TGTGCCAGTCTAAAGTTAGGGGGTTCGGAGCCCCAGCATTTT
many TRBJ2-7 NA TRBV4-3 CASSQDVDRTYEQYF TGCGCCAGCAGCCAAGATGTGGACAGAACCTACGAGCAGTACTTC
many TRBJ2-1 NA TRBV9 CASSPRLTRLDEQFF TGTGCCAGCAGCCCAAGACTCACCCGGTTAGATGAGCAGTTCTTC
many TRBJ2-1 NA TRBV13 CASSTVMSSYNEQFF TGTGCCAGCAGCACTGTAATGAGCTCCTACAATGAGCAGTTCTTC
many TRBJ2-2 TRBD1 TRBV7-9 CASSWGTGVTGELFF TGTGCCAGCAGCTGGGGGACAGGGGTCACCGGGGAGCTGTTTTTT
NA TRBJ2-5 NA TRBV7-9 CASSLDVLQETQYF TGTGCCAGCAGCTTAGATGTTCTACAAGAGACCCAGTACTTC
few TRBJ2-1 TRBD1 TRBV30 CAWSWTGGNEQFF TGTGCCTGGAGTTGGACAGGCGGAAATGAGCAGTTCTTC
few TRBJ2-5 TRBD1 TRBV7-9 CASSTRTGEQETQYF TGTGCCAGCAGCACCCGGACAGGAGAGCAAGAGACCCAGTACTTC
many TRBJ2-1 NA TRBV2 CASREGLSSYNEQFF TGTGCCAGCAGGGAGGGACTGAGCTCCTACAATGAGCAGTTCTTC
many TRBJ2-7 NA TRBV6-5 CASSYSGSEQYF TGTGCCAGCAGTTACTCGGGGAGCGAGCAGTACTTC
many TRBJ2-3 TRBD2 TRBV27 CASSFLASGRATDTQYF TGTGCCAGCAGTTTCTTAGCTAGCGGGAGGGCCACAGATACGCAGTATTTT
many TRBJ2-7 NA TRBV3-1 CASSQGTVYEQYF TGTGCCAGCAGCCAAGGGACAGTTTACGAGCAGTACTTC
NA TRBJ2-1 NA TRBV11-3 CASSLDPDLDPNNEQFF TGTGCCAGCAGCTTAGATCCGGACCTAGACCCTAACAATGAGCAGTTCTTC
many TRBJ2-1 TRBD1 TRBV5-6 CASSLGTGQGQFF TGTGCCAGCAGCTTGGGGACAGGGCAAGGGCAGTTCTTC
many TRBJ2-5 NA TRBV5-6 CASSLDREYQETQYF TGTGCCAGCAGCTTGGACAGGGAGTACCAAGAGACCCAGTACTTC
many TRBJ2-3 TRBD2 TRBV10-3 CAISDKRDHVTDTQYF TGTGCCATCAGTGATAAGCGGGATCATGTCACAGATACGCAGTATTTT
many TRBJ2-7 TRBD1 TRBV6-2/TRBV6-3 CASYARDRGYEQYF TGTGCCAGCTATGCCCGGGACAGGGGCTACGAGCAGTACTTC
many TRBJ2-2 TRBD2 TRBV2 CASSAGAGGFTGELFF TGTGCCAGCAGTGCAGGAGCGGGGGGTTTCACCGGGGAGCTGTTTTTT
many TRBJ2-1 NA TRBV15 CATSRDLGLGNEQFF TGTGCCACCAGCAGAGATCTTGGGTTAGGAAATGAGCAGTTCTTC
many TRBJ2-5 NA TRBV28 CASSLIPQETQYF TGTGCCAGCAGTTTAATCCCCCAAGAGACCCAGTACTTC
NA TRBJ1-1 NA TRBV27 CVSSVGAEAFF TGTGTCAGCAGCGTCGGGGCAGAAGCTTTCTTT
many TRBJ2-3 TRBD2 TRBV4-1 CASSQDGGGLTDTQYF TGCGCCAGCAGCCAAGATGGCGGGGGGCTCACAGATACGCAGTATTTT
few TRBJ1-1 TRBD1 TRBV5-5 CASRDRGQEDTEAFF TGTGCCAGCAGGGACAGGGGGCAGGAGGACACTGAAGCTTTCTTT
few TRBJ2-1 NA TRBV6-2/TRBV6-3 CASTLRGYNEQFF TGTGCCAGCACCCTACGGGGCTACAATGAGCAGTTCTTC
many TRBJ1-2 NA TRBV10-3 CAISESDLNYGYTF TGTGCCATCAGTGAGTCCGACTTAAACTATGGCTACACCTTC
many TRBJ2-3 TRBD2 TRBV12-3/TRBV12-4 CAISGEVRDTQYF TGTGCCATTAGCGGGGAGGTACGGGATACGCAGTATTTT
NA TRBJ1-5 NA TRBV4-1 CASSLDAGDQPQHF TGCGCCAGCAGTCTTGATGCGGGGGATCAGCCCCAGCATTTT
few TRBJ2-1 TRBD2 TRBV12-3/TRBV12-4 CASSLASGRNEQFF TGTGCCAGCAGTTTGGCTAGCGGGAGGAATGAGCAGTTCTTC
few TRBJ1-1 TRBD1 TRBV20-1 CSAYPGQMNTEAFF TGCAGTGCCTACCCGGGACAGATGAACACTGAAGCTTTCTTT
many TRBJ1-1 TRBD1 TRBV19 CASTPDRADTEAFF TGTGCCAGTACCCCGGACAGGGCCGACACTGAAGCTTTCTTT
many TRBJ2-7 NA TRBV20-1 CSAQAGWGDSYEQYF TGCAGTGCTCAGGCAGGCTGGGGGGACTCCTACGAGCAGTACTTC
many TRBJ1-1 NA TRBV4-2 CASSQDWGAPEAFF TGTGCCAGCAGCCAAGACTGGGGGGCCCCTGAAGCTTTCTTT
NA TRBJ2-1 NA TRBV4-1 CASSRGTSSSYNEQFF TGCGCCAGCAGCCGCGGGACTTCGAGCTCCTACAATGAGCAGTTCTTC
many TRBJ1-5 NA TRBV2 CASSDSGRGGNQPQHF TGTGCCAGCAGTGACTCTGGAAGGGGAGGCAATCAGCCCCAGCATTTT
many TRBJ2-7 NA TRBV11-2 CASSPLGYEQYF TGTGCCAGCAGCCCCCTGGGCTACGAGCAGTACTTC
NA TRBJ2-3 NA TRBV27 CASSLSLDLTDTQYF TGTGCCAGCAGTTTATCGTTGGACCTCACAGATACGCAGTATTTT